This T cell receptor beta chain was identified during a study of T-cell reconstitution after alpha-beta-depleted transplantation in children. Comments on this clonotype: Antigen unknown.

The study's findings and limits: Recipient T cells and thymic progenitors that survived were the source of the high TCRbeta diversity seen at day 60 in some patients.

A library of TCRbeta sequences, prepared with unique molecular identifiers, was generated. TCRdb ran MiXCR on the PCR reads and lists one entry per CDR3 protein. The table shows fewer than 700,000 distinct CDR3 sequences, with over 10% occurring only once. CDR1 is MNHEY and CDR2 is SMNVEV in the germline V gene (reference sequence). Losses at the gene ends were 2 bases for V and 6 bases for J; bases not matched to a gene: 7. This CDR3 has 15 residues. J is TRBJ2-1 and V is TRBV27; 7 bases are a match to TRBD2. This receptor was identified in a male patient aged 5 to 17 who had a stem cell transplant for acute myeloid leukemia, so the T cells may come from the graft donor. Sequenced material: PBMCs, mostly from graft donor cells, taken 360 days after TCRalphabeta/CD19-depleted stem cell transplant. CDR3 amino acids: CASSLGLAETNEQFF. The CDR3, as DNA: TGTGCCAGCAGTTTAGGGCTAGCGGAGACCAATGAGCAGTTCTTC.